This T cell receptor beta chain derives from a study of cytomegalovirus exposure and HLA in healthy donors. The CDR3 covers 13 residues. V was pared by 5 bases and J by 7 bases, with 14 bases between. Germline V gene lookup returns CDR1 MNHEY and CDR2 SVGAGI. Assay used: immunoSEQ multiplex PCR; TCRdb lists only in-frame clones, some missing. In the table there are about 110,000 clones, approximately 90% of which are singletons. The TCR sequence derives from a young woman in good health and CMV-seropositive. The sample taken for sequencing was PBMCs. V and J are TRBV6-5 and TRBJ2-5; D might be TRBD2 (5 bases). CDR3 nucleotides: TGTGCCAGCAGTAAACCGGGAACCAGGACCCAGTACTTC. Amino acids: CASSKPGTRTQYF.